This T cell receptor (beta chain) was retrieved from a study of T cells after yellow fever vaccination. Notes on this clonotype: What it binds is not known.

TCRdb independently ran MiXCR on the 5' RACE reads; one entry per CDR3 protein. The sample records 250,000 to 300,000 distinct CDR3 sequences, roughly 5.2% being singletons. General study points: Highly abundant clonotypes carried over from the bulk population could end up in FACS-sorted repertoires as contaminants.

This CDR3 contains 11 residues. V dropped 7 bases and J dropped 1 base, with 7 bases sitting between them. From germline, CDR1 is SQVTM and CDR2 ANQGSEA. This sequence joins TRBV29-1 and TRBJ1-1, with D possibly TRBD1 on 5 matching bases. The TCR sequence derives from a man aged 18 to 35 who received the YFV17D yellow fever vaccine. The material was CD4+ T cells sorted from PBMCs, obtained on the day of the yellow fever booster vaccination. CDR3 protein: CSAQGNTEAFF. CDR3 sequence (DNA): TGCAGCGCCCAGGGGAACACTGAAGCTTTCTTT.